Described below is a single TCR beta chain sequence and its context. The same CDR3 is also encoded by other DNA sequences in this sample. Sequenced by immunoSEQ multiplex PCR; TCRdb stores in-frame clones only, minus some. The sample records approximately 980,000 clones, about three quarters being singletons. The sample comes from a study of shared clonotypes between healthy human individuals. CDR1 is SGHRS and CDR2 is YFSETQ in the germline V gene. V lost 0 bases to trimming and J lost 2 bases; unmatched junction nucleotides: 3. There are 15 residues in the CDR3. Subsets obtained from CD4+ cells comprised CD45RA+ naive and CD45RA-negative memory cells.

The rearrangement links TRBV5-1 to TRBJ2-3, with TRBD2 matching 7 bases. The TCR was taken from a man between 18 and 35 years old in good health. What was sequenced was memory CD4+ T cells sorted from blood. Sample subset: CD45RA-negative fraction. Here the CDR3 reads CASSLDGGNTDTQYF. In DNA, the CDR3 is TGCGCCAGCAGCTTGGACGGGGGGAACACAGATACGCAGTATTTT.